This T cell receptor (beta chain) derives from a study of beta chain features in type 1 diabetes. The V end was cut by 4 bases, the J end by 10 bases, with 16 bases between. From germline, CDR1 is PRHDT and CDR2 FYEKMQ (reference sequence). CDR3 length equals 14 residues. Study results and caveats: All four CD4+ subsets from Type 1 diabetes patients carried moderately but significantly shorter TCRB CDR3s.

Details on this clone: What it binds is not known.

The study reverse transcribed the entire isolated RNA, so it sequenced expressed TCRB transcripts. Naive, central memory and regulatory T cell samples averaged around 3.3 million reads. This table comes from immunoSEQ multiplex PCR, and its TCRdb copy is limited to in-frame clones, with some not included. The data hold some 70,000 clones, with nearly 50% observed a single time. The sequence was collected from a man aged 25-45 years with type 1 diabetes. The V gene is TRBV13, the J gene TRBJ2-2; D remains unclear. The material sequenced was central memory CD4+ T cells from blood. CDR3 bases: TGTGCCAGCAGCTCCACTGGCAGGCTGAAGGAGCTGTTTTTT. Protein product: CASSSTGRLKELFF.